Reported below is one TCR beta chain. This sample was taken from a study of T cell responses to AZD1222 COVID-19 vaccine. CDR3 length: 14 residues. V shed 6 bases and J shed 5 bases, with 17 bases lying between them. Germline loops: CDR1 MDHEN, CDR2 SYDVKM. TCRdb's copy holds only in-frame clones and misses some; the assay was immunoSEQ multiplex PCR. The table lists 150,000 to 200,000 clones, about 87% of them singletons. The rearrangement links TRBV28 to TRBJ2-7; D perhaps matches TRBD1 (5 bases). Sequenced material: peripheral blood, taken on day 0 of MenACWY control vaccination. This receptor was identified in an adult in good health. This CDR3 reads CASSTPGRVHEQYF. The CDR3 DNA reads as TGTGCCAGCAGCACACCCGGCAGGGTCCACGAGCAGTACTTC.